This T cell receptor (beta chain) was identified in a study of cytomegalovirus exposure and HLA in healthy donors. Study-wide results and limits: Usually a TCR sequence was rare, but some public TCRs were found in many donors.

Germline CDR1 SGHDN, CDR2 FVKESK. This CDR3 contains 18 residues. Unmatched junction bases numbered 8, after V lost 4 bases and J lost 0 bases. Concerning this clone: Its target is not known.

PCR amplification relied on 60 Vbeta primers (plus 13 Jbeta primers). The data were produced by immunoSEQ multiplex PCR, yet TCRdb's version contains in-frame clones alone and is incomplete. Of fewer than 200,000 clones listed, 70% to 90% are singletons. Sequenced material: PBMCs. This clonotype originated in a man between 18 and 29 years old in good health and CMV-seropositive. The chain employs TRBV14 and TRBJ2-6, with 8 bases identical to TRBD1. As DNA, the CDR3 is TGTGCCAGCAGCCCAGACAGGGGTTCCTTCTCTGGGGCCAACGTCCTGACTTTC. Its protein product is CASSPDRGSFSGANVLTF.